These T cell receptor beta chains were read from a single sample in a study of cytomegalovirus exposure and HLA in healthy donors. TCRdb's copy holds only in-frame clones and misses some; the assay was immunoSEQ multiplex PCR. The sample includes roughly 150,000 clones, roughly 80% of them seen just once. Material: PBMCs. The receptors originated from a girl between 10 and 17 years old in good health and CMV-seropositive. The CDR3 runs from the conserved cysteine through the conserved F or W.

CDR3 length | J gene | V gene | CDR3 protein
14 | TRBJ2-1 | TRBV27 | CASSKTTGYNEQFF
17 | TRBJ1-2 | TRBV28 | CASSFGDRPAGRYGYTF
15 | TRBJ2-5 | TRBV5-1 | CASSLVRGGLETQYF
16 | TRBJ2-7 | TRBV4-1 | CASSQVAGGGDYEQYF
13 | TRBJ2-2 | TRBV6-1 | CASNRGYTGELFF
15 | TRBJ2-7 | TRBV14 | CASTPRRGIQDGSHF
15 | TRBJ2-5 | TRBV5-8 | CASSAETPGEETQYF
16 | TRBJ2-7 | TRBV5-1 | CASSLGLAGLAYEQYF
13 | TRBJ2-7 | TRBV10-1 | CASSPGTAYEQYF
15 | TRBJ2-1 | TRBV7-3 | CASSQNSGRSNEQFF
14 | TRBJ2-6 | TRBV28 | CASLRETGANVLTF
14 | TRBJ2-7 | TRBV18 | CASAPGQGPYEQYF
13 | TRBJ1-1 | TRBV2 | CASSADGGTEAFF
18 | TRBJ2-6 | TRBV5-4 | CASSPYGGLESGANVLTF
16 | TRBJ2-1 | TRBV11-1 | CASSSRSGSSYNEQFF
15 | TRBJ1-2 | TRBV11-2 | CTSTGTALTNYGYTF
16 | TRBJ2-3 | TRBV27 | CASITRGPLITDTQYF
15 | TRBJ2-2 | TRBV10-1 | CASSDGRANTGELFF
14 | TRBJ2-2 | TRBV30 | CAWIGLTNTGELFF
13 | TRBJ2-7 | TRBV29-1 | CSARKTLGYEQYF
14 | TRBJ2-7 | TRBV6-1 | CASSSGTSGYEQYF
17 | TRBJ2-7 | TRBV29-1 | CSVGFQRPGTGIDEQYF
13 | TRBJ2-3 | TRBV5-1 | CASSPSSTDTQYF
17 | TRBJ2-3 | TRBV7-8 | CASSLPRTGDGADTQYF
14 | TRBJ2-6 | TRBV7-3 | CASSLGTGTNVLTF
14 | TRBJ1-1 | TRBV28 | CASNSWPGDTEAFF
15 | TRBJ2-2 | TRBV5-4 | CASSSPGQNTGELFF
15 | TRBJ2-5 | TRBV25-1 | CASSSGASAQETQYF
14 | TRBJ1-4 | TRBV19 | CASTTTGNGEKLFF
15 | TRBJ1-4 | TRBV29-1 | CSILGEDMGNEKLFF
14 | TRBJ2-1 | TRBV7-8 | CASSAPGSYNEQFF